This T cell receptor (delta chain) was identified in a study of gamma-delta chains in newborns, infants, children. Study-level information: Polyclonal expansion of innate γδ T cells after birth follows microbial exposure.

TCRdb re-called the reads using CATT. The sample holds about 5,400 delta-chain clones, less than 20% seen once. This clone ranks as medium-sized. The source is a child who was a newborn, infant or young child, either healthy, febrile or measles-vaccinated (not recorded which). The specimen was blood.

Here the CDR3 reads CACDAILAIWDTRQMFF. DNA for the CDR3: TGTGCCTGTGACGCGATACTGGCCATCTGGGACACCCGACAGATGTTTTTC. The genes are TRDV2 and TRDJ3, with TRDD3 as a possible D gene (5 bases). Germline CDR1 reads GEAIGNYY; CDR2 reads EKD. Trimming took 3 bases from V and 3 from J, leaving 14 bases between them. The CDR3 has 17 residues.